Listed below are T cell receptor beta chains from one sample, sequenced in a study of blood T cells in healthy people across ages. TCRdb reprocessed the 5' RACE reads via MiXCR and lists one record per CDR3 protein. The table has roughly 680,000 distinct CDR3 sequences, 52% seen once. Material: blood. The receptors originated from a woman aged 80 or over in good health. CDR3s include the opening cysteine and the closing phenylalanine or tryptophan. D genes are given only for firm matches. Not all rows give a size; the values are once, few, many and, for expanded clones, a class.

cdr3_aa cdr3_nt v_call d_call j_call clone_size
CSVEQEGPSDEQYF TGCAGCGTTGAACAGGAGGGGCCTAGTGACGAGCAGTACTTC TRBV29-1 - TRBJ2-7 -
CASSQFLGGTSSYEQYF TGCGCCAGCAGCCAATTTTTGGGGGGGACTTCCTCCTACGAGCAGTACTTC TRBV4-1 TRBD2 TRBJ2-7 -
CASSYIGLSYEQYF TGTGCCAGCAGTTATATAGGTCTCTCCTACGAGCAGTACTTC TRBV6-2/TRBV6-3 - TRBJ2-7 many
CASSPLRTGGTDTQYF TGTGCCAGCTCACCACTGAGGACAGGTGGCACAGATACGCAGTATTTT TRBV18 TRBD1 TRBJ2-3 many
CASSFSGGVRTEAFF TGTGCCAGCAGCTTTTCGGGGGGCGTGCGCACTGAAGCTTTCTTT TRBV5-5 - TRBJ1-1 many
CSVQEDRLGEQFF TGCAGCGTTCAAGAGGACAGATTGGGTGAGCAGTTCTTC TRBV29-1 - TRBJ2-1 many
CASSFLVGGGSPQHF TGTGCCAGCAGTTTTTTGGTAGGGGGTGGATCGCCCCAGCATTTT TRBV12-3/TRBV12-4 - TRBJ1-5 few
CASSPGTTYNEQFF TGCGCCAGCAGCCCCGGGACTACCTACAATGAGCAGTTCTTC TRBV5-1 TRBD2 TRBJ2-1 many
CASSEQGNWRFF TGTGCCAGCAGTGAGCAGGGGAATTGGCGGTTCTTC TRBV12-3/TRBV12-4 - TRBJ2-1 -
CASSLTGDSPLHF TGTGCCAGCAGTTTGACAGGCGATTCACCCCTCCACTTT TRBV12-3/TRBV12-4 - TRBJ1-6 -
CAIPLASGELFF TGTGCCATCCCACTAGCTTCCGGGGAGCTGTTTTTT TRBV10-3 - TRBJ2-2 few
CASSSTDRGSPQHF TGTGCCAGCAGCTCGACGGACAGGGGATCGCCCCAGCATTTT TRBV7-9 TRBD1 TRBJ1-5 -
CAISDGDFTDTQYF TGTGCCATCAGTGACGGGGACTTCACAGATACGCAGTATTTT TRBV10-3 - TRBJ2-3 -
CSALPPGLAATDTQYF TGCAGTGCTCTCCCTCCGGGACTAGCGGCCACAGATACGCAGTATTTT TRBV20-1 TRBD2 TRBJ2-3 -
CSARDMAGWQPQHF TGCAGTGCTAGAGATATGGCAGGGTGGCAGCCCCAGCATTTT TRBV20-1 - TRBJ1-5 -
CASSTRTGGGYGYTF TGCGCCAGCAGCACCCGGACAGGGGGCGGCTATGGCTACACCTTC TRBV5-1 TRBD1 TRBJ1-2 many
CASSIQDTVYNEQFF TGTGCCAGTAGTATTCAGGACACCGTTTACAATGAGCAGTTCTTC TRBV19 - TRBJ2-1 -
CVSSPPRDRMYF TGTGTCAGCAGCCCTCCCCGGGACCGCATGTACTTC TRBV3-1 - TRBJ2-5 -
CASSQGTSGYHGYTF TGCGCCAGCAGCCAAGGGACAAGTGGATACCATGGCTACACCTTC TRBV4-1 - TRBJ1-2 -
CAITSGTGPNEQFF TGTGCCATCACCTCCGGGACAGGGCCGAATGAGCAGTTCTTC TRBV10-3 TRBD1 TRBJ2-1 -
CASKSSSGGLGRYF TGCGCCAGCAAGTCGAGCAGCGGGGGGTTGGGGCGGTACTTC TRBV10-2 TRBD2 TRBJ2-7 many
CASSLEIAGTNTEAFF TGTGCCAGCAGCTTAGAAATCGCAGGGACGAACACTGAAGCTTTCTTT TRBV7-8 - TRBJ1-1 -
CASSEGQNQPQHF TGTGCCAGCAGTGAAGGGCAGAATCAGCCCCAGCATTTT TRBV2 - TRBJ1-5 -
CASSIRGDAYEQYF TGTGCCAGCAGCATACGAGGGGACGCCTACGAGCAGTACTTC TRBV11-1 - TRBJ2-7 -
CASSVQGASYEQYF TGCGCCAGCAGCGTCCAGGGGGCATCCTACGAGCAGTACTTC TRBV5-1 TRBD1 TRBJ2-7 -
CASSLVLAGDSDGYTF TGTGCCAGCAGCTTAGTTCTGGCAGGGGATAGCGATGGCTACACCTTC TRBV7-6 - TRBJ1-2 -
CASARSSSYNSPLHF TGTGCCAGCGCGCGGTCGAGCTCCTATAATTCACCCCTCCACTTT TRBV2 - TRBJ1-6 -
CTGTGAGYGYTF TGCACCGGGACAGGGGCGGGCTATGGCTACACCTTC TRBV20-1 TRBD1 TRBJ1-2 -
CSVGGQRAYNEQFF TGCAGCGTGGGGGGACAGAGGGCTTACAATGAGCAGTTCTTC TRBV29-1 - TRBJ2-1 few
CASSPGSTGQETQYF TGTGCCAGCTCACCCGGCTCGACAGGACAAGAGACCCAGTACTTC TRBV18 - TRBJ2-5 -